This entry describes one T cell receptor (beta chain). The sample belongs to a study of brain T cells in children with intractable seizures. Profiled with immunoSEQ multiplex PCR; TCRdb holds only in-frame clones, not every one. The sample records about 320,000 clones, over 90% being singletons. Stated time point: blood from clinic visit 5 months post-surgery; TSC patient then seizure free. This CDR3 has 15 amino acids. V lost 8 bases and J 1 base, leaving 16 bases between the germline ends. Germline V CDR1 and CDR2: LGHDT, YNNKEL (reference sequence). V usage is TRBV3-1 (or the pseudogene TRBV3-2) and J usage is TRBJ2-3; D might be TRBD2 (6 bases). Specimen: peripheral blood, collected about 5 months after surgery. The clonotype comes from a boy under two years old with tuberous sclerosis and intractable seizures. The CDR3, as DNA: TGTGCCAGCGACCATTTGGGAGGAGGCACAGATACGCAGTATTTT. Protein: CASDHLGGGTDTQYF.